Included here is one T cell receptor beta chain sequence, with context. Its matching antigen is unknown. Germline CDR1 MNHEY, CDR2 SVGEGT. The CDR3 spans 13 residues. The data belong to a study of CD8 T cells in Susac syndrome. Sequencing of TCR beta was carried out in blood CD8+ and CD4+ T cells. Roughly 0.5 to 1 ug RNA was reverse transcribed with random hexamers. Multiplex immunoSEQ PCR targeted 54 Vbeta and 13 Jbeta TCR beta segments. One entry per CDR3 protein results from TCRdb running MiXCR on the immunoSEQ multiplex PCR reads. The data hold 70,000 to 95,000 distinct CDR3 sequences, with about 93% observed a single time. Study outcomes and limitations: TCR sequencing and HLA analysis covered a relatively small number of individuals.

V usage is TRBV6-2 or TRBV6-3 and J usage is TRBJ2-7; D gene ambiguous. The receptor's source is a human donor with Susac syndrome. Sequenced: CD8+ T cells from PBMCs. The CDR3 coding sequence is TGTAACAGCAGTTACGCGATCTCCTACGAGCAGTACTTC. Amino acids: CNSSYAISYEQYF.